This T cell receptor beta chain was recorded in a study of T-cell memory formation after mild COVID-19. For the study at large: For the most part, TCR clusters were specific to one donor.

In regard to this clonotype: Antigen: not known.

TCRdb reanalysed the 5' RACE reads using MiXCR and keeps one entry per CDR3 protein. The sample holds about 410,000 distinct CDR3 sequences; 18% are singletons and the top ten take roughly 21%. The study, taken as a whole, reports: Several responding clones turned up in pre-infection memory, indicating that cross-reactive memory may have taken part.

Germline V gene data show CDR1 as SGHRS and CDR2 as YFSETQ. This CDR3 is built from 16 residues. Trimming removed 6 bases at V and 0 bases at J, with 16 bases between. Source material: PBMCs or a T cell subset sorted from them (not recorded which). The clonotype originates from a man between 18 and 35 years old who had mild COVID-19 (a few samples of this study predate the infection). Cell type and time point are not known. This chain uses TRBV5-1 with TRBJ2-1, with D hard to call. This CDR3 reads CASISLRHSSYNEQFF. DNA for the CDR3: TGCGCCAGCATCTCTCTCCGCCACAGCTCCTACAATGAGCAGTTCTTC.